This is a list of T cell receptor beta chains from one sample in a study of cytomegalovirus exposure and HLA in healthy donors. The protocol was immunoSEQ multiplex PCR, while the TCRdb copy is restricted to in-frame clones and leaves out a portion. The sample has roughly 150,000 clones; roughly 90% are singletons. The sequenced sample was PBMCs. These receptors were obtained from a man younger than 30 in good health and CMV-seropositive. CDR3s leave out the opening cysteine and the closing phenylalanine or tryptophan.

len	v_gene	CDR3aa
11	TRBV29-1	SVEGHLNTEAF
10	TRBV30	AQNPGGYGYT
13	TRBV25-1	ASSEGLAGTYEQY
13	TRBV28	ASSPGTSARNIQY
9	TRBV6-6	ASSQTYEQY
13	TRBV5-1	ASSSDFTSTDTQY
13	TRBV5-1	ASRRLAGGNNEQF
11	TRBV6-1	ASSVSVVYEQY
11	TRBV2	ASKKGLDVDQY
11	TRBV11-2	ASSALRDTEAF
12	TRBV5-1	ASSLGTEQETQY
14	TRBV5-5	ASSLTPGARQETQY
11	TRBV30	AWSGTSGYEQY
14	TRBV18	ASSPRTGALNTEAF
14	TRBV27	ASSFPRGGFNYGYT
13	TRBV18	ASSPPRTGEVEAF
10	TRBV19	AVGQGNQPQH
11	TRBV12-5	ASGSYRGSEAF
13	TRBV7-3	ASSTSASGTDTQY
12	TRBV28	ASSLFQIQETQY
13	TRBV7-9	ASSLVTSGRETQY
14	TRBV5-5	ASSLGTGTANTEAF
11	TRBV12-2	ASRPAGVETQY
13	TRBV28	ASSFTSGVSDTQY
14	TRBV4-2	ASSQFAGRGQETQY
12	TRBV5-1	ASSSTSGRNEQY
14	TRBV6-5	ASSYSRTGGSYGYT
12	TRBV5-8	ASSLESAYNEQF
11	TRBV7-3	ASSQGQNYGYT
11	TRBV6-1	ASSVSLNTEAF
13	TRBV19	ASRHRPDSGNTIY
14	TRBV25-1	ASSDSIRGLDQPQH
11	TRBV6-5	ASRDRGPYEQY
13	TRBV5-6	ASSFPDRAADTQY
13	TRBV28	ASTIGAAGGGELF
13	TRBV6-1	ASSETRAGGYEQY
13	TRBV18	ASSPQTGERYGYT
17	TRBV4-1	ASSHSGTGTNPSNQPQH
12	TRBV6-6	ASSARGGSYEQY
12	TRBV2	ASSDRVAKNIQY
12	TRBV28	ATEDGTSTYEQY
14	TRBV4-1	ASSQDETVPSGELF
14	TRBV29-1	SVEGSGHRRTDTQY
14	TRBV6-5	ASSYSRQGRNTEAF
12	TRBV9	ASSLRLAGVEQF
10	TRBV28	ASSFGGTEAF
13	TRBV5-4	ASSLGTPFTGELF
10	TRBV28	ASMTGVEKLF